The 23 T cell receptor beta chains below all came from one sample that was sequenced in a study of cytomegalovirus exposure and HLA in healthy donors. Data came from immunoSEQ multiplex PCR; TCRdb stores just in-frame clones and leaves some out. The table shows approximately 280,000 clones, with 80% to 90% occurring only once. Sequencing input: PBMCs. The receptor source for this set is a woman aged 18-29 years in good health and CMV-seronegative.

This chain uses TRBV2 with TRBJ1-5, with TRBD1 as a possible D gene (5 bases). Trimming stripped 6 bases from V and 0 bases from J, with 12 bases between. This CDR3 comprises 15 residues. Germline lookup yields CDR1 SNHLY and CDR2 FYNNEI. CDR3 loop: CASRKTDNSNQPQHF. Written as DNA, the CDR3 is TGTGCCAGCAGGAAGACAGATAATAGCAATCAGCCCCAGCATTTT. Full variable domain (outside the CDR3, taken from reference TRBV2 and TRBJ1-5): EPEVTQTPSHQVTQMGQEVILRCVPISNHLYFYWYRQILGQKVEFLVSFYNNEISEKSEIFDDQFSVERPDGSNFTLKIRSTKLEDSAMYFCASRKTDNSNQPQHFGDGTRLSIL.

The CDR3 bases are TGCGCCAGCAGTTACGACAGGACCTATGGCTACACCTTC. Its protein product is CASSYDRTYGYTF. This chain links TRBV10-1 with TRBJ1-2; D perhaps matches TRBD1 (6 bases). The CDR3 contains 13 residues. Germline-derived CDR1 and CDR2 are WNHNN and SYGVQD (reference sequence). Trimming cost V 5 bases and J 4 bases, with 11 bases left between them.

The chain recombines TRBV4-3 with TRBJ1-3, with a weak D call TRBD1 (5 bases). The V end lost 0 bases, the J end lost 3 bases, and 9 bases lay between the germline ends. CDR1 is LGHNA and CDR2 is YSLEER in the germline V gene. The CDR3 spans 15 residues. CDR3 bases: TGCGCCAGCAGCCAAGATGGGGGGGTTGGAAACACCATATATTTT. Translation gives CASSQDGGVGNTIYF.

This clone was seen only a few times. This rearrangement joins TRBV29-1 to TRBJ1-1, with D possibly TRBD1 on 6 matching bases. Between the trimmed V and J ends, which lost 6 bases and 1 base, there was a span of 9 bases. Per the germline V gene, CDR1 is SQVTM and CDR2 is ANQGSEA. This CDR3 has 12 amino acids. The DNA for the CDR3 is TGCAGCGTCCCACAGGGGAACACTGAAGCTTTCTTT. Protein product: CSVPQGNTEAFF. Using reference TRBV29-1 and TRBJ1-1 for the parts outside the CDR3, the full variable domain is SAVISQKPSRDICQRGTSLTIQCQVDSQVTMMFWYRQQPGQSLTLIATANQGSEATYESGFVIDKFPISRPNLTFSTLTVSNMSPEDSSIYLCSVPQGNTEAFFGQGTRLTVV.

The table lists this clone with a few counts. This chain links TRBV7-2 with TRBJ1-5; D call uncertain. This CDR3 is 14 amino acids long. CDR1 and CDR2 from the germline V gene are SGHTA and FQGNSA. Deletions cut 4 bases from V and 2 bases from J, with 9 bases between. The CDR3 sequence is CASSSRSGNQPQHF. CDR3 sequence (DNA): TGTGCCAGCAGCTCCCGTTCTGGCAATCAGCCCCAGCATTTT.

The chain employs TRBV18 and TRBJ1-5, with D possibly TRBD1 on 6 matching bases. This CDR3 has 15 amino acids. V lost 3 bases, J lost 5 bases, and 14 bases lay in between. Germline lookup yields CDR1 KGHSH and CDR2 LQKENI. In nucleotides, the CDR3 is TGTGCCAGCTCACCCCCGGGGGGCTACTATCAGCCCCAGCATTTT. Its protein product is CASSPPGGYYQPQHF.

The chain joins TRBV6-6 to TRBJ1-5; 7 bases fit TRBD1. The CDR3 is made up of 15 amino acids. J lost 5 bases, V lost 2 bases, and 6 bases had no gene match. Germline values: CDR1 MNHNY, CDR2 SVGAGI (reference sequence). DNA for the CDR3: TGTGCCAGCAGTTACCTACCCACAGGGGATCAGCCCCAGCATTTT. Its protein product is CASSYLPTGDQPQHF.

This chain uses TRBV4-2 with TRBJ2-1; 11 bases align to TRBD1. Germline V gene sequence: CDR1 LGHNA, CDR2 YNFKEQ. The V and J ends lost 4 bases and 6 bases, in that order; junction bases with no gene match: 8. This CDR3 is 16 amino acids long. CDR3 nucleotide sequence: TGTGCCAGCAGCCTAAGTCGGACAGGGGGCTCCAATGAGCAGTTCTTC. Translating gives CASSLSRTGGSNEQFF.

The chain is built from TRBV2 and TRBJ1-1, with TRBD1 matching 9 bases. Germline V gives CDR1 SNHLY, CDR2 FYNNEI. The CDR3 is 14 amino acids. Trimming took 4 bases from V and 2 from J; bases not matched to a gene: 2. The CDR3 sequence is CASSGQGVNTEAFF. The DNA for the CDR3 is TGTGCCAGCAGTGGACAGGGGGTTAACACTGAAGCTTTCTTT.

This rearrangement joins TRBV6-1 to TRBJ2-3; D is perhaps TRBD2 (6 bases). The germline gives CDR1 MNHNS, CDR2 SASEGT. The CDR3 is made up of 14 amino acids. Trimming stripped 6 bases from V and 2 bases from J, with 12 bases between. The CDR3 protein is CASSSDYATDTQYF. The DNA of the CDR3 is TGTGCCAGCAGCTCGGACTACGCCACAGATACGCAGTATTTT.

Written as DNA, the CDR3 is TGTGCCAGCTCACAGAGCTCTGGAAACACCATATATTTT. Translating it yields CASSQSSGNTIYF. J is TRBJ1-3 and V is TRBV18; no reliable D call. CDR1 is KGHSH, CDR2 LQKENI, per germline. V lost 4 bases to trimming and J lost 0 bases, with 4 bases between them. The CDR3 sequence is 13 residues long. Complete variable domain (other parts from reference TRBV18 and TRBJ1-3): NAGVMQNPRHLVRRRGQEARLRCSPMKGHSHVYWYRQLPEEGLKFMVYLQKENIIDESGMPKERFSAEFPKEGPSILRIQQVVRGDSAAYFCASSQSSGNTIYFGEGSWLTVV.

For the CDR3, the DNA is TGTGCCAGCAGTTTAATGAGGGGGAGATTCTCCTACGAGCAGTACTTC. Protein: CASSLMRGRFSYEQYF. The chain links TRBV28 to TRBJ2-7, with D possibly matching TRBD1 (6 bases). Trimming took 2 bases from V and 0 from J, leaving 14 bases between them. This CDR3 has 16 residues. CDR1 MDHEN and CDR2 SYDVKM come from the germline V gene.

The chain joins TRBV30 to TRBJ1-2, with 10 positions matching TRBD1. The CDR3 has 14 residues. Germline CDR1 is GTSNPN and CDR2 is SVGIG (reference sequence). With 1 base clipped from V and 8 bases from J, the junction kept 7 bases outside the gene matches. The CDR3 loop reads CAWSGQGAPGGYTF. For the CDR3, the DNA is TGTGCCTGGAGTGGACAGGGGGCGCCGGGGGGCTACACCTTC.

The chain links TRBV5-4 to TRBJ2-4; D gene unclear. Germline V gene sequence: CDR1 SGHNT, CDR2 YYREEE (reference sequence). V lost 0 bases and J 14 bases, leaving 15 bases between the germline ends. CDR3 size: 13 residues. The CDR3 coding sequence is TGTGCCAGCAGCTTGGGTACAGCCTTCCACGAGTACTTC. Protein: CASSLGTAFHEYF.

This chain connects TRBV2 to TRBJ2-7; TRBD1 aligns across 9 bases. V shed 8 bases and J 0 bases; nucleotides not matched to a gene: 5. In germline, CDR1 is SNHLY, CDR2 FYNNEI. CDR3 length: 14 residues. CDR3 bases: TGTGCCAGCTTGGGACAGGGAAGCTCCTACGAGCAGTACTTC. This sequence encodes CASLGQGSSYEQYF.

V gene TRBV6-5 combines with J gene TRBJ1-1; D is unclear. Trimming pared 5 bases from V and 7 bases from J, leaving 14 bases between. Germline CDR1 reads MNHEY; CDR2 reads SVGAGI. The CDR3 sequence is 13 residues long. The CDR3 nucleotides are TGTGCCAGCAGTCCCTACCTAAGTCTTGAAGCTTTCTTT. Translating gives CASSPYLSLEAFF.

The chain recombines TRBV5-1 with TRBJ1-4; 10 bases match TRBD1. Germline V gene lookup returns CDR1 SGHRS and CDR2 YFSETQ. The CDR3 has 15 amino acids. The V segment lost 4 bases and the J segment 8 bases; nucleotides outside the gene matches: 8. The DNA of the CDR3 is TGCGCCAGCAGCCGACAGGGGGCAGTTGGGGAAAAACTGTTTTTT. It encodes CASSRQGAVGEKLFF.

The chain links TRBV15 to TRBJ2-1; 7 bases match TRBD2. After removal of 3 bases from V and 6 bases from J, the junction contained 5 bases not matched to a gene. The germline V gene encodes CDR1 LNHNV and CDR2 YYDKDF (reference sequence). The CDR3 runs 14 residues. The chain's CDR3 is CATSRTSLSNEQFF. The CDR3 region has the DNA TGTGCCACCAGCAGGACTAGCCTATCCAATGAGCAGTTCTTC.

The V gene is TRBV4-1, the J gene TRBJ2-2; 10 nucleotides match TRBD2. The CDR3 covers 20 residues. The trim removed 2 bases at V and 2 bases at J, leaving 14 bases unmatched. The germline V gene has CDR1 MGHRA and CDR2 YSYEKL. The CDR3 DNA reads TGCGCCAGCAGCCAATGGGGGCTAGCGGGAGTGGAGCTAAACACCGGGGAGCTGTTTTTT. Protein sequence: CASSQWGLAGVELNTGELFF.

This sequence joins TRBV28 and TRBJ1-1, with TRBD1 as a possible D gene (5 bases). Germline loops: CDR1 MDHEN, CDR2 SYDVKM. There are 14 residues in the CDR3. V was pared by 6 bases and J by 0 bases, with 11 bases between. This CDR3 reads CASSQWTMNTEAFF. The CDR3 DNA sequence: TGTGCCAGCAGCCAATGGACAATGAACACTGAAGCTTTCTTT.

The chain couples TRBV9 to TRBJ1-1; no clear D. Trimming took off 2 bases at V and 5 bases at J, with 10 bases between the two ends. CDR1 and CDR2 from the germline V gene are SGDLS and YYNGEE. The CDR3 contains 13 residues. CDR3: CASSVSTTTEAFF. The CDR3 DNA is TGTGCCAGCAGCGTTAGCACCACTACTGAAGCTTTCTTT.

The rearrangement links TRBV4-1 to TRBJ2-7, with D possibly matching TRBD2 (5 bases). CDR3 length: 13 residues. Germline CDR1 MGHRA, CDR2 YSYEKL. V gave up 4 bases and J gave up 4 bases, with 11 bases separating them. CDR3 in DNA: TGCGCCAGCAGCCGCGTGGGAGAGTACGAGCAGTACTTC. It is translated as CASSRVGEYEQYF.

The chain combines TRBV28 with TRBJ1-6, with 9 positions matching TRBD1. CDR1 is MDHEN, CDR2 SYDVKM, per germline. This CDR3 region has 18 residues. V lost 4 bases to trimming and J lost 0 bases; unmatched junction nucleotides: 7. The CDR3 spells CASSSSSTGGSYNSPLHF. The CDR3 DNA follows: TGTGCCAGCAGTTCTTCCTCGACAGGGGGCTCCTATAATTCACCCCTCCACTTT.